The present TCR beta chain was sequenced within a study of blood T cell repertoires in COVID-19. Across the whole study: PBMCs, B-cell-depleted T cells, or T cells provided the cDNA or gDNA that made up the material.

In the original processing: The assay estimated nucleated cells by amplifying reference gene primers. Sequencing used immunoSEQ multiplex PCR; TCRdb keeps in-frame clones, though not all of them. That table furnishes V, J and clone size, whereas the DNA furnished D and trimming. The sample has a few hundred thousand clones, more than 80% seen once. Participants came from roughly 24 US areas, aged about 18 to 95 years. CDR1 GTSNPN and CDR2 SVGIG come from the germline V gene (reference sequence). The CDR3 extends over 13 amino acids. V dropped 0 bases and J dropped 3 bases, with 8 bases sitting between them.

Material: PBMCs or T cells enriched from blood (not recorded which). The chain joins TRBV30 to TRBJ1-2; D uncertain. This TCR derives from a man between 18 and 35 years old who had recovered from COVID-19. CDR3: CAWSVTGYYGYTF. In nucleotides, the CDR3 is TGTGCCTGGAGTGTAACGGGATACTATGGCTACACCTTC. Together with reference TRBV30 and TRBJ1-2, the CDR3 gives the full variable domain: SQTIHQWPATLVQPVGSPLSLECTVEGTSNPNLYWYRQAAGRGLQLLFYSVGIGQISSEVPQNLSASRPQDRQFILSSKKLLLSDSGFYLCAWSVTGYYGYTFGSGTRLTVV.